These 10 T cell receptor beta chains were all obtained from the same sample, sequenced in a study of control samples from healthy donors and cancer patients. Profiling relied on immunoSEQ multiplex PCR, and the TCRdb table lists in-frame clones only, not all of them. Among 98,000 or so clones listed, 79% were seen once. Sequenced sample: blood. These receptor sequences come from a woman aged 25 to 39 in good health.

This clone was recorded a few times. The chain joins TRBV15 to TRBJ1-1; D call uncertain. The CDR3 totals 14 residues. Germline V gives CDR1 LNHNV, CDR2 YYDKDF (reference sequence). V lost 0 bases to trimming and J lost 4 bases, with 9 bases between them. The CDR3, as DNA: TGTGCCACCAGCAGAGATCAGCGGAGCACTGAAGCTTTCTTT. Translated, it gives CATSRDQRSTEAFF.

The chain joins TRBV24-1 to TRBJ2-1, with TRBD1 identical over 8 bases. Germline trimming cut 3 bases from V and 3 bases from J; bases unmatched to any gene: 6. The CDR3 contains 16 residues. Germline V CDR1 and CDR2: KGHDR, SFDVKD. CDR3: CATSDADRALYNEQFF. CDR3 nucleotide sequence: TGTGCCACCAGTGATGCGGACAGGGCACTCTACAATGAGCAGTTCTTC.

The chain uses TRBV6-5 and TRBJ1-1; D might be TRBD1 (5 bases). Germline-derived CDR1 and CDR2 are MNHEY and SVGAGI. Trimming shortened V by 5 bases and J by 4 bases, and 17 bases separated the two germline ends. The CDR3 contains 15 residues. The CDR3 sequence: CASSPTRARVTEAFF. The CDR3 DNA follows: TGTGCCAGCAGTCCCACCAGGGCGAGGGTCACTGAAGCTTTCTTT.

The chain is built from TRBV6-5 and TRBJ2-1; 7 bases are a match to TRBD1. Germline CDR1 MNHEY, CDR2 SVGAGI. J was trimmed by 2 bases and V by 4 bases; bases with no gene match: 8. The CDR3 runs to 16 residues. CDR3 residues: CASSSFGDRAYNEQFF. The CDR3 DNA reads TGTGCCAGCAGTTCTTTTGGCGACAGGGCCTACAATGAGCAGTTCTTC.

V usage is TRBV10-3 and J usage is TRBJ2-1, with 10 bases lining up with TRBD1. The CDR3 totals 15 residues. CDR1 and CDR2 from the germline V gene are ENHRY and SYGVKD. V shed 4 bases, J shed 9 bases, and the junction held 9 bases outside the gene matches. In nucleotides, the CDR3 is TGTGCCATCAGTGCGGGGGACAGGGGAAGGAGTGAGCAGTTCTTC. Residues: CAISAGDRGRSEQFF.

The rearrangement uses TRBV5-1 and TRBJ2-7; a possible D gene is TRBD1 (6 bases). The germline CDR1 and CDR2 sequences are SGHRS and YFSETQ. V dropped 0 bases and J dropped 2 bases, with 9 bases sitting between them. CDR3 length equals 14 residues. CDR3 sequence (DNA): TGCGCCAGCAGCTTGGGGGCAGGGGCCTACGAGCAGTACTTC. Amino acid sequence: CASSLGAGAYEQYF.

This chain links TRBV24-1 with TRBJ2-3, with TRBD2 matching over 7 bases. The CDR3 extends over 15 amino acids. Per the germline V gene, CDR1 is KGHDR and CDR2 is SFDVKD. With V trimmed by 3 bases and J by 2 bases, 4 bases remained unmatched. CDR3 protein: CATSDQRGPTDTQYF. The CDR3 region has the DNA TGTGCCACCAGTGATCAGCGGGGACCCACAGATACGCAGTATTTT.

CDR3 amino acids: CASSSRDRDTQYF. The CDR3 DNA is TGTGCCAGCAGTAGCCGCGACAGAGATACGCAGTATTTT. The chain links TRBV12-3 or TRBV12-4 to TRBJ2-3, with D tentatively TRBD1 (5 bases). CDR3 length: 13 amino acids. V was shortened by 5 bases and J by 5 bases, with 11 bases between the two germline ends.

This chain joins TRBV30 and TRBJ1-6; no definite D call. Germline CDR1 is GTSNPN and CDR2 is SVGIG (reference sequence). CDR3 length: 14 amino acids. V gave up 2 bases and J gave up 4 bases, with 9 bases separating them. The CDR3 nucleotides read TGTGCCTGGAGTTTGGGAATATATAATTCACCCCTCCACTTT. It specifies CAWSLGIYNSPLHF.

The V call is TRBV5-1, the J call TRBJ2-1; D unresolved. Germline-derived CDR1 and CDR2 are SGHRS and YFSETQ. This CDR3 region has 14 residues. The V gene lost 0 bases and the J gene lost 8 bases, with 12 bases spanning the gap. The CDR3 reads CASSLVRAGDEQFF. In DNA form, the CDR3 reads TGCGCCAGCAGCTTGGTAAGGGCAGGAGATGAGCAGTTCTTC.